The following is a T cell receptor (beta chain) sequence with its context. Its ends do not fully match the called genes, so a read error is possible. The table came from immunoSEQ multiplex PCR; TCRdb's copy has only in-frame clones and leaves some out. The sample includes roughly 130,000 clones, approximately 83% of them seen just once. This record comes from a study of blood T cell repertoires in COVID-19. The CDR3 is 15 amino acids. The germline gives CDR1 SGHAT, CDR2 FQNNGV. The TCR comes from a woman in her fifties or sixties with acute or convalescent COVID-19. The chain couples TRBV11-2 to TRBJ1-4; 12 nucleotides align to TRBD1. What was sequenced was peripheral blood. This CDR3 is CASSLAHGTGGVRLF. CDR3 in DNA: TGTGCCAGCAGCTTAGCCCATGGGACAGGGGGCGTTCGGTTGTTT.